The 11 T cell receptor beta chains reported below all come from one sample, sequenced in a study of cytomegalovirus exposure and HLA in healthy donors. Amplification used 60 Vbeta primers and 13 Jbeta primers. Clones were sequenced by immunoSEQ multiplex PCR, and TCRdb holds only the in-frame ones, with some missing. The sample includes about 140,000 clones, over 65% of them seen just once. Sequencing was carried out using PBMCs. These receptors came from a woman in her 30s in good health and CMV-seronegative.

This rearrangement joins TRBV6-6 to TRBJ1-4; possible D gene TRBD1, 6 bases. V dropped 5 bases and J dropped 8 bases, with 18 bases sitting between them. The germline gives CDR1 MNHNY, CDR2 SVGAGI (reference sequence). The CDR3 contains 15 residues. The CDR3 protein is CASSRGAGLVEKLFF. The CDR3 DNA follows: TGTGCCAGCAGTCGGGGGGCGGGCTTGGTGGAAAAACTGTTTTTT.

The chain is built from TRBV7-9 and TRBJ2-1; 7 bases are a match to TRBD2. From germline, CDR1 is SEHNR and CDR2 FQNEAQ (reference sequence). The CDR3 is 14 residues long. Trimming at V came to 11 bases and at J to 2 bases, leaving 9 bases not matched to a gene. CDR3 residues: CASTSGTTYNEQFF. For the CDR3, the DNA is TGTGCCTCGACGTCCGGGACTACCTACAATGAGCAGTTCTTC.

The CDR3 reads CASSLYSLQRGRGEEQYF. In DNA, the CDR3 is TGTGCCAGCAGTTTATACTCCCTCCAAAGAGGCCGCGGTGAGGAGCAGTACTTC. V is TRBV28 and J is TRBJ2-7, with D unclear. The CDR3 spans 18 residues. Germline-derived CDR1 and CDR2 are MDHEN and SYDVKM. V was pared by 1 base and J by 7 bases, with 26 bases between.

The chain is built from TRBV5-1 and TRBJ2-3; D perhaps matches TRBD2 (6 bases). Germline values: CDR1 SGHRS, CDR2 YFSETQ. CDR3 length equals 17 residues. The V gene lost 4 bases and the J gene lost 2 bases, with 20 bases spanning the gap. CDR3: CASSPGVGQLYTDTQYF. CDR3 sequence (DNA): TGCGCCAGCAGCCCGGGGGTAGGGCAGCTTTACACAGATACGCAGTATTTT.

The rearrangement links TRBV18 to TRBJ2-5, with 12 bases that match TRBD1. Germline lookup yields CDR1 KGHSH and CDR2 LQKENI. This CDR3 region has 14 residues. Trimming cost V 6 bases and J 12 bases; bases outside gene matches: 11. CDR3 region: CASSSGQGAAVEYF. The DNA for the CDR3 is TGTGCCAGCTCGTCGGGACAGGGGGCTGCCGTGGAGTACTTC.

As concerns this clone: One end of the junction varies from germline; a read error may be responsible. The chain has TRBV4-1 and TRBJ1-2; D call uncertain. The CDR3 has 14 residues. The V gene's germline CDR1 is MGHRA and CDR2 YSYEKL. The DNA for the CDR3 is TGTGCCAGCAGACGAAACGGGGTTCAAGGGGGCTACACCTTC. This sequence encodes CASRRNGVQGGYTF.

The chain links TRBV5-1 to TRBJ1-3; D might be TRBD1 (6 bases). Germline-derived CDR1 and CDR2 are SGHRS and YFSETQ. V lost 2 bases to trimming and J lost 3 bases, with 6 bases between them. The CDR3 consists of 13 residues. This CDR3 reads CASSFRGGNTIYF. CDR3 coding DNA: TGCGCCAGCAGCTTCAGGGGTGGAAACACCATATATTTT.

This chain joins TRBV5-4 and TRBJ1-1; 9 nucleotides align to TRBD1. There are 15 residues in the CDR3. The trim removed 3 bases at V and 8 bases at J, leaving 11 bases unmatched. Germline-derived CDR1 and CDR2 are SGHNT and YYREEE (reference sequence). Here the CDR3 reads CASSYQRDRVGEAFF. CDR3 nucleotide sequence: TGTGCCAGCAGCTACCAAAGGGACAGGGTTGGAGAAGCTTTCTTT.

The gene calls are TRBV28 and TRBJ2-4, with 7 bases fitting TRBD1. After removal of 5 bases from V and 2 bases from J, the junction contained 3 bases not matched to a gene. Looked up from germline, CDR1 is MDHEN and CDR2 is SYDVKM. CDR3 length equals 14 residues. CDR3: CASSTTGTKNIQYF. CDR3 nucleotide sequence: TGTGCCAGCAGTACGACAGGGACCAAAAACATTCAGTACTTC.

This chain connects TRBV5-1 to TRBJ2-3, with 7 bases that match TRBD1. Germline CDR1 SGHRS, CDR2 YFSETQ. The CDR3 runs to 15 residues. The V gene end was trimmed by 1 base and the J gene end by 4 bases; junction bases not matched to a gene: 6. In nucleotides, the CDR3 is TGCGCCAGCAGCTTGTTAGGACAGGAGGCAGATACGCAGTATTTT. As protein: CASSLLGQEADTQYF.

Points on this clone: The germline gene is not matched at one end of the junction; a read error may be the cause. The V and J genes are TRBV7-7 and TRBJ1-5, with D perhaps matching TRBD1 (5 bases). Germline values: CDR1 SSHAT, CDR2 FNYEAQ (reference sequence). This CDR3 is built from 15 residues. The CDR3 sequence: CASSSPRQLDQPQHF. CDR3 in DNA: TGTGCTAGCAGCTCTCCCCGACAGCTAGATCAGCCCCAGCATTTT.